Below are 19 T cell receptor beta chains sequenced from a single sample in a study of cytomegalovirus exposure and HLA in healthy donors. PCR primers comprised 60 Vbeta and 13 Jbeta primers. Repertoires were generated with immunoSEQ multiplex PCR, while TCRdb's copy carries only in-frame clones and drops some. Here the sample spans 160,000 or so clones, roughly four fifths being singletons. The sequenced sample was PBMCs. The source is a woman in her fifties or sixties in good health and CMV-seronegative.

The chain couples TRBV18 to TRBJ2-7; 12 bases line up with TRBD1. Trimming took 2 bases from V and 7 from J; bases not matched to a gene: 3. There are 14 residues in the CDR3. The V gene's germline CDR1 is KGHSH and CDR2 LQKENI. The CDR3, as DNA: TGTGCCAGCTCACCAGGGACAGGGGGCAGGGAGCAGTACTTC. It yields the protein CASSPGTGGREQYF.

The chain uses TRBV19 and TRBJ1-5, with D uncertain. V was cut by 11 bases and J by 4 bases, with 18 bases left in between. Germline V gene lookup returns CDR1 LNHDA and CDR2 SQIVND (reference sequence). There are 14 residues in the CDR3. The CDR3 bases are TGTGCCTGCCGAAACCTGGCAGATAATCAGCCCCAGCATTTT. It translates to CACRNLADNQPQHF.

V usage is TRBV9 and J usage is TRBJ2-1, with TRBD2 matching 12 bases. The germline gives CDR1 SGDLS, CDR2 YYNGEE. After removal of 3 bases from V and 2 bases from J, the junction contained 0 bases not matched to a gene. This CDR3 spans 15 amino acids. DNA of the CDR3: TGTGCCAGCAGCGGGACTAGCGGGACCTACAATGAGCAGTTCTTC. This gives the protein CASSGTSGTYNEQFF. The complete variable domain, with remaining parts taken from reference TRBV9 and TRBJ2-1, reads DSGVTQTPKHLITATGQRVTLRCSPRSGDLSVYWYQQSLDQGLQFLIQYYNGEERAKGNILERFSAQQFPDLHSELNLSSLELGDSALYFCASSGTSGTYNEQFFGPGTRLTVL.

This clone occurred a few times. The rearrangement joins TRBV2 to TRBJ2-7, with D perhaps TRBD2 (6 bases). Deletions cut 3 bases from V and 3 bases from J, with 12 bases between. This CDR3 has 14 amino acids. The germline V gene has CDR1 SNHLY and CDR2 FYNNEI. The CDR3 sequence: CASSEMGTFYEQYF. CDR3 coding DNA: TGTGCCAGCAGTGAGATGGGGACTTTCTACGAGCAGTACTTC.

The rearrangement uses TRBV9 and TRBJ2-7; a weak D match, TRBD2 (6 bases). The CDR3 covers 13 residues. Per the germline V gene, CDR1 is SGDLS and CDR2 is YYNGEE. Trimming cost V 2 bases and J 5 bases, with 11 bases left between them. CDR3 loop: CASSVGGEDEQYF. The CDR3 region has the DNA TGTGCCAGCAGCGTGGGAGGCGAGGACGAGCAGTACTTC.

This clone is labeled as medium-sized. The CDR3 is CASSVWEMREKLFF. For the CDR3, the DNA is TGTGCCAGTAGTGTTTGGGAGATGCGAGAAAAACTGTTTTTT. The V call is TRBV19, the J call TRBJ1-4; D is uncertain. The ends were cut back, 5 bases at V and 8 bases at J, with 15 bases in the middle. The germline gives CDR1 LNHDA, CDR2 SQIVND (reference sequence). The CDR3 length is 14 residues.

This clone was observed a single time. This chain connects TRBV7-9 to TRBJ2-3; D unresolved. This CDR3 is built from 12 residues. Trimming took off 5 bases at V and 6 bases at J, with 9 bases between the two ends. Germline V lookup: CDR1 SEHNR, CDR2 FQNEAQ (reference sequence). Here the CDR3 reads CASSPNADTQYF. CDR3 nucleotide sequence: TGTGCCAGCAGCCCCAACGCGGATACGCAGTATTTT. The variable domain in full, with the rest retrieved from reference TRBV7-9 and TRBJ2-3, is DTGVSQNPRHKITKRGQNVTFRCDPISEHNRLYWYRQTLGQGPEFLTYFQNEAQLEKSRLLSDRFSAERPKGSFSTLEIQRTEQGDSAMYLCASSPNADTQYFGPGTRLTVL.

The chain recombines TRBV7-3 with TRBJ1-5; maybe TRBD1 (5 bases). The CDR3 has 16 amino acids. V lost 3 bases to trimming and J lost 4 bases, with 16 bases between them. Germline V CDR1 and CDR2: SGHTA, FQGTGA. This CDR3 reads CASSFPGGGLNQPQHF. The CDR3 nucleotides are TGTGCCAGCAGCTTCCCGGGGGGGGGACTGAATCAGCCCCAGCATTTT.

With regard to this clone: The junction does not match germline at one end; this may be a read error. V and J are TRBV7-2 and TRBJ2-1, with no clear D. The CDR3 has 12 residues. The germline V gene encodes CDR1 SGHTA and CDR2 FQGNSA. The CDR3 loop is CASSLAYYEQFF. The DNA for the CDR3 is TGTGCCAGCAGCTTAGCCTACTATGAGCAGTTCTTC.

The CDR3 bases are TGTGCCAGCAGTTACCAGAGCGGGGGCGGAGGGGAGACCCAGTACTTC. This translates into CASSYQSGGGGETQYF. V gene TRBV27 combines with J gene TRBJ2-5; 8 bases are shared with TRBD2. Germline V gene sequence: CDR1 MNHEY, CDR2 SMNVEV (reference sequence). This CDR3 has 16 residues. V trimming: 4 bases; J trimming: 5 bases; junction bases outside the gene matches: 12.

The chain links TRBV2 to TRBJ2-3, with 9 positions matching TRBD2. From germline, CDR1 is SNHLY and CDR2 FYNNEI. The V and J ends lost 0 bases and 9 bases, in that order; junction bases with no gene match: 1. The CDR3 totals 13 residues. The CDR3 protein is CASSEARGGTQYF. The CDR3 DNA sequence: TGTGCCAGCAGTGAAGCGCGGGGGGGGACGCAGTATTTT.

The V gene is TRBV7-3, the J gene TRBJ2-1; 9 nucleotides line up with TRBD2. The germline CDR1 and CDR2 sequences are SGHTA and FQGTGA. V was pared by 5 bases and J by 6 bases, with 11 bases of the junction left unmatched. The CDR3 is 16 amino acids. CDR3 sequence (DNA): TGTGCCAGCAGCCCAAGGGGCGGGGGGGCCGCCAATGAGCAGTTCTTC. Protein product: CASSPRGGGAANEQFF. The whole variable domain, filled in from reference TRBV7-3 and TRBJ2-1, reads GAGVSQTPSNKVTEKGKYVELRCDPISGHTALYWYRQSLGQGPEFLIYFQGTGAADDSGLPNDRFFAVRPEGSVSTLKIQRTERGDSAVYLCASSPRGGGAANEQFFGPGTRLTVL.

The chain uses TRBV4-1 and TRBJ1-4, with 10 bases identical to TRBD1. The CDR3 runs to 15 residues. CDR1 MGHRA and CDR2 YSYEKL come from the germline V gene. V lost 2 bases to trimming and J lost 6 bases; unmatched junction nucleotides: 3. CDR3 DNA: TGCGCCAGCAGCCAAAACGACAGGGGGCATGAAAAACTGTTTTTT. This sequence encodes CASSQNDRGHEKLFF.

The CDR3 region is CASSLVGAGYTF. In nucleotides, the CDR3 is TGTGCCAGCAGCTTGGTGGGGGCAGGCTACACCTTC. The chain recombines TRBV5-6 with TRBJ1-2; D might be TRBD1 (6 bases). The CDR3 has 12 amino acids. The V gene lost 0 bases and the J gene lost 8 bases, with 8 bases spanning the gap. Germline loops: CDR1 SGHDT, CDR2 YYEEEE.

As regards this clone: Other DNA sequences within the sample encode an identical CDR3. The chain employs TRBV2 and TRBJ2-5; D perhaps matches TRBD1 (6 bases). V was shortened by 2 bases and J by 5 bases, with 6 bases between the two germline ends. The CDR3 spans 12 residues. CDR1 SNHLY and CDR2 FYNNEI come from the germline V gene. CDR3 residues: CASSEQGETQYF. DNA for the CDR3: TGTGCCAGCAGTGAACAGGGGGAGACCCAGTACTTC.

The V call is TRBV5-6, the J call TRBJ1-4, with a possible D match to TRBD1 (5 bases). V was cut by 2 bases and J by 6 bases, with 5 bases left in between. This CDR3 comprises 12 residues. Germline V gene lookup returns CDR1 SGHDT and CDR2 YYEEEE. CDR3 loop: CASSFRDEKLFF. The CDR3 region has the DNA TGTGCCAGCAGCTTCAGGGATGAAAAACTGTTTTTT.

V is TRBV7-9 and J is TRBJ2-5; 8 positions agree with TRBD1. From germline, CDR1 is SEHNR and CDR2 FQNEAQ (reference sequence). The V and J ends lost 3 bases and 4 bases, in that order; junction bases with no gene match: 7. The CDR3 length is 15 residues. CDR3 loop: CASSFYRGRRETQYF. CDR3 sequence (DNA): TGTGCCAGCAGCTTCTACAGGGGGAGGAGAGAGACCCAGTACTTC.

The V gene is TRBV6-4, the J gene TRBJ2-1, with D possibly being TRBD1 (6 bases). Germline V gene data show CDR1 as MRHNA and CDR2 as SNTAGT. This CDR3 is built from 15 residues. Trimming cost V 5 bases and J 0 bases, with 11 bases left between them. CDR3 in amino acids: CASSPGTSSYNEQFF. The CDR3 bases are TGTGCCAGCAGTCCAGGGACAAGCTCCTACAATGAGCAGTTCTTC.

The chain has TRBV7-2 and TRBJ2-2; TRBD1 aligns across 7 bases. CDR1 and CDR2 (germline): SGHTA, FQGNSA. With V trimmed by 5 bases and J by 0 bases, 6 bases remained unmatched. This CDR3 has 16 residues. CDR3 in amino acids: CASSARTGPNTGELFF. The CDR3, as DNA: TGTGCCAGCAGCGCCCGGACAGGACCGAACACCGGGGAGCTGTTTTTT.